Listed here are 22 T cell receptor beta chains from one sample, sequenced in a study of shared clonotypes between healthy human individuals. The table came from immunoSEQ multiplex PCR; TCRdb's copy has only in-frame clones and leaves some out. In the table there are approximately 1,000,000 clones, approximately 80% of which are singletons. The sample comprised memory CD4+ T cells from PBMCs. Subset denoted: CD45RA-negative fraction. The receptors shown here come from a man between 18 and 35 years old in good health. Some clones in this sample may be carry-over from other donors' samples.

The chain links TRBV19 to TRBJ2-1; the D gene is possibly TRBD2 (5 bases). Per germline, CDR1 LNHDA and CDR2 SQIVND (reference sequence). V was cut by 6 bases and J by 0 bases, with 18 bases left in between. The CDR3 consists of 17 residues. CDR3 in amino acids: CASRRTWAASSYNEQFF. The CDR3 nucleotides read TGTGCCAGTAGAAGGACTTGGGCGGCAAGCTCCTACAATGAGCAGTTCTTC.

J is TRBJ1-2 and V is TRBV10-3, with a tentative D call TRBD1 (5 bases). The V and J ends lost 6 bases and 2 bases respectively, with 13 bases between them. The germline V gene has CDR1 ENHRY and CDR2 SYGVKD. The CDR3 covers 14 residues. The CDR3 nucleotides are TGTGCCATCAGGGATTCAGACAGAAACTATGGCTACACCTTC. Its translation: CAIRDSDRNYGYTF.

The rearrangement joins TRBV10-2 to TRBJ2-2, with D unresolved. V was shortened by 3 bases and J by 7 bases, with 0 bases between the two germline ends. There are 10 residues in the CDR3. The germline V gene encodes CDR1 WSHSY and CDR2 SAAADI. The CDR3 bases are TGCGCCAGCAGTGACGGGGAGCTGTTTTTT. This codes for CASSDGELFF.

Note on this clone: Other nucleotide sequences in the sample specify the same CDR3. V and J are TRBV7-3 and TRBJ2-1, with D unresolved. Trimming removed 2 bases from V and 1 base from J, with 9 bases in between. The germline V gene encodes CDR1 SGHTA and CDR2 FQGTGA. The CDR3 is 15 amino acids. The CDR3 loop reads CASSLDSGSYNEQFF. DNA for the CDR3: TGTGCCAGCAGCTTAGATTCCGGTTCCTACAATGAGCAGTTCTTC. The variable domain in full, completed from reference TRBV7-3 and TRBJ2-1, reads GAGVSQTPSNKVTEKGKYVELRCDPISGHTALYWYRQSLGQGPEFLIYFQGTGAADDSGLPNDRFFAVRPEGSVSTLKIQRTERGDSAVYLCASSLDSGSYNEQFFGPGTRLTVL.

V gene TRBV7-2 combines with J gene TRBJ1-2; 9 nucleotides align to TRBD1. The CDR3 has 14 amino acids. Losses at the gene ends were 8 bases for V and 3 bases for J; bases not matched to a gene: 7. The germline gives CDR1 SGHTA, CDR2 FQGNSA. The DNA for the CDR3 is TGTGCCAGCGGCAGACAGGGGGAAGACTATGGCTACACCTTC. It codes for CASGRQGEDYGYTF.

This clone was counted once. DNA for the CDR3: TGTGCCAGCAGCTCCGGTGGCTACACCTTC. Its protein is CASSSGGYTF. This chain connects TRBV6-6 to TRBJ1-2; no definite D call. V was pared by 6 bases and J by 7 bases, with 6 bases between. The CDR3 is 10 amino acids. Per the germline V gene, CDR1 is MNHNY and CDR2 is SVGAGI (reference sequence).

The gene calls are TRBV7-9 and TRBJ2-2; 13 bases match TRBD2. Germline values: CDR1 SEHNR, CDR2 FQNEAQ (reference sequence). The CDR3 runs 16 residues. V lost 5 bases to trimming and J lost 4 bases; unmatched junction nucleotides: 4. CDR3 amino acids: CASSPTSGRGTGELFF. For the CDR3, the DNA is TGTGCCAGCAGCCCAACTAGCGGGAGGGGCACCGGGGAGCTGTTTTTT.

This chain's CDR3 is CASSSGQGGNEKLFF. The CDR3 coding sequence is TGTGCCAGCAGCTCAGGACAGGGGGGAAATGAAAAACTGTTTTTT. V usage is TRBV7-9 and J usage is TRBJ1-4; TRBD1 aligns across 10 bases. The CDR3 extends over 15 amino acids. With V trimmed by 4 bases and J by 5 bases, 4 bases remained unmatched. Germline V CDR1 and CDR2: SEHNR, FQNEAQ (reference sequence).

The rearrangement links TRBV6-1 to TRBJ2-7, with 10 bases aligning to TRBD1. The CDR3 is made up of 15 amino acids. Germline CDR1 and CDR2: MNHNS and SASEGT. The trim removed 6 bases at V and 5 bases at J, leaving 10 bases unmatched. The CDR3 bases are TGTGCCAGCAGCACGCCGGGACAGGGGAAGAACGAGCAGTACTTC. This gives the protein CASSTPGQGKNEQYF.

This chain links TRBV7-9 with TRBJ2-7, with D unresolved. The CDR3 has 14 amino acids. Germline-derived CDR1 and CDR2 are SEHNR and FQNEAQ (reference sequence). Trimming pared 5 bases from V and 5 bases from J, leaving 16 bases between. The CDR3 sequence: CASSLLTPRNEQYF. The CDR3 DNA sequence: TGTGCCAGCAGCCTACTAACCCCTCGGAACGAGCAGTACTTC.

This rearrangement joins TRBV5-1 to TRBJ2-1; D is unclear. Trimming took off 0 bases at V and 7 bases at J, with 11 bases between the two ends. CDR1 is SGHRS, CDR2 YFSETQ, per germline. The CDR3 totals 14 residues. The CDR3 loop is CASSLVGNTNEQFF. The CDR3 DNA reads TGCGCCAGCAGCTTGGTCGGCAACACAAATGAGCAGTTCTTC.

Concerning this clone: The likely explanation is a read error, given a far larger clone one base away. The sample holds other DNA sequences that translate to the same CDR3. This sequence joins TRBV18 and TRBJ1-1; TRBD1 might be the D (6 bases). Germline CDR1 and CDR2: KGHSH and LQKENI. This CDR3 has 15 residues. DNA for the CDR3: TGTGCCAGCTCACCCTGGACAGCCATGAACACTGAGGCTTTCTTT. Residues: CASSPWTAMNTEAFF.

CDR3: CASSSGQGRSYEQYF. CDR3 bases: TGTGCCAGCAGCTCCGGACAGGGGAGGTCCTACGAGCAGTACTTC. The rearrangement uses TRBV5-4 and TRBJ2-7; 9 positions match TRBD1. This CDR3 is built from 15 residues. With 3 bases clipped from V and 1 base from J, the junction kept 5 bases outside the gene matches. Germline values: CDR1 SGHNT, CDR2 YYREEE (reference sequence). Combining the CDR3 with reference TRBV5-4 and TRBJ2-7 gives the whole variable domain ETGVTQSPTHLIKTRGQQVTLRCSSQSGHNTVSWYQQALGQGPQFIFQYYREEENGRGNFPPRFSGLQFPNYSSELNVNALELDDSALYLCASSSGQGRSYEQYFGPGTRLTVT.

This clone appeared once. The gene calls are TRBV5-1 and TRBJ2-1; tentative D call: TRBD2 (6 bases). Trimming took off 4 bases at V and 10 bases at J, with 15 bases between the two ends. There are 13 residues in the CDR3. Germline CDR1 reads SGHRS; CDR2 reads YFSETQ. Here the CDR3 reads CASSVGTDSEQFF. CDR3 bases: TGCGCCAGCAGCGTCGGGACTGACTCCGAGCAGTTCTTC.

This clone was seen once. The chain joins TRBV7-9 to TRBJ2-7, with unresolved D. Germline V CDR1 and CDR2: SEHNR, FQNEAQ (reference sequence). Between the trimmed V and J ends, which lost 4 bases and 0 bases, there was a span of 7 bases. The CDR3 runs to 13 residues. CDR3: CASSSHSSYEQYF. The DNA of the CDR3 is TGTGCCAGCAGCTCCCACAGCTCCTACGAGCAGTACTTC.

J is TRBJ2-1 and V is TRBV11-2; a possible D gene is TRBD2 (7 bases). CDR3 size: 13 residues. Trimming removed 5 bases from V and 12 bases from J, with 17 bases in between. The germline V gene encodes CDR1 SGHAT and CDR2 FQNNGV. The CDR3 nucleotides are TGTGCCAGCAGCCCTGGTAGGGGGGGAGGGCAGTTCTTC. This codes for CASSPGRGGGQFF.

This chain links TRBV11-3 with TRBJ2-5; maybe TRBD1 (7 bases). This CDR3 has 14 residues. V lost 5 bases and J 1 base, leaving 11 bases between the germline ends. Germline lookup yields CDR1 SGHNT and CDR2 YENEEA. CDR3: CASSRRDSQETQYF. Here the CDR3 DNA reads TGTGCCAGCAGCCGGCGGGACAGCCAAGAGACCCAGTACTTC.

The chain employs TRBV5-1 and TRBJ1-1; a weak D match, TRBD1 (5 bases). The germline gives CDR1 SGHRS, CDR2 YFSETQ. CDR3 length: 14 residues. The V gene lost 4 bases and the J gene lost 3 bases, with 13 bases spanning the gap. This chain's CDR3 is CASSQLQGDTEAFF. In DNA, the CDR3 is TGCGCCAGCAGCCAACTTCAGGGTGACACTGAAGCTTTCTTT.

The rearrangement joins TRBV6-4 to TRBJ1-2, with 7 nucleotides matching TRBD1. Germline V gene lookup returns CDR1 MRHNA and CDR2 SNTAGT. The CDR3 extends over 14 amino acids. Trimming took 0 bases from V and 8 from J; bases not matched to a gene: 6. The CDR3 DNA reads TGTGCCAGCAGTGACTCCGACAGGGTGGAGGGCTACACCTTC. Residues: CASSDSDRVEGYTF.

J is TRBJ1-4 and V is TRBV28; D is unresolved. Germline assignment: CDR1 MDHEN and CDR2 SYDVKM. Trimming left V 5 bases short and J 7 bases short, with 8 bases between. CDR3 length: 12 amino acids. In DNA, the CDR3 is TGTGCCAGCAGTCCCGACCCTGAAAAACTGTTTTTT. Its protein product is CASSPDPEKLFF.

V gene TRBV5-1 combines with J gene TRBJ1-2, with D tentatively TRBD1 (5 bases). CDR1 and CDR2 (germline): SGHRS, YFSETQ. The CDR3 consists of 13 residues. The germline V and J ends were trimmed by 5 bases and 4 bases, with 12 bases remaining between them. For the CDR3, the DNA is TGCGCCAGCAGACCGTTGACAGCCTATGGCTACACCTTC. This translates into CASRPLTAYGYTF. The full variable domain, in which reference TRBV5-1 and TRBJ1-2 provide the parts outside the CDR3, is KAGVTQTPRYLIKTRGQQVTLSCSPISGHRSVSWYQQTPGQGLQFLFEYFSETQRNKGNFPGRFSGRQFSNSRSEMNVSTLELGDSALYLCASRPLTAYGYTFGSGTRLTVV.

At least ten counts were recorded for this clone. As DNA, the CDR3 is TGCAGCGCGTCCGACGGGTTTTTAGGGAATCAGCCCCAGCATTTT. Protein product: CSASDGFLGNQPQHF. The chain is built from TRBV29-1 and TRBJ1-5, with D uncertain. Per germline, CDR1 SQVTM and CDR2 ANQGSEA. V was clipped by 7 bases and J by 4 bases, with 20 bases between them. This CDR3 is 15 amino acids long.